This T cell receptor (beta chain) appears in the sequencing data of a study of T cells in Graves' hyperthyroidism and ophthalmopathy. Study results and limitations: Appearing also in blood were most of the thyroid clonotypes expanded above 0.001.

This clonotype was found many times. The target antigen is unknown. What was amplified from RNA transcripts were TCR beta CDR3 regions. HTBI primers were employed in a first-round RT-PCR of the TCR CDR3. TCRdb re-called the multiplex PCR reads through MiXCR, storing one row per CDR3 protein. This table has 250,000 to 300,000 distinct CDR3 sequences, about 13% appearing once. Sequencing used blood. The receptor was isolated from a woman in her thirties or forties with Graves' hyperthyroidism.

In DNA form, the CDR3 reads TGTGCCAGCAGCTTAGATTCCTCCTCGGCCATTGGCTACACCTTC. Amino acids: CASSLDSSSAIGYTF. J is TRBJ1-2 and V is TRBV7-2; D ambiguous. The CDR3 totals 15 residues. The germline V and J ends were trimmed by 1 base and 7 bases, with 16 bases remaining between them. Germline loops: CDR1 SGHTA, CDR2 FQGNSA.